This TCR beta chain was retrieved from a study of blood T cell repertoires in COVID-19. Across the study: T cells, B-cell-depleted T cells, or PBMCs provided the cDNA or gDNA that served as material.

Original data processing: How many nucleated cells were present was estimated from reference gene primer amplification. Here immunoSEQ multiplex PCR was the method, and the copy in TCRdb shows in-frame clones only, minus some. V, J and clone size reflect that table, while D and trimming were determined from the DNA. The sample lists roughly 160,000 clones, around three quarters occurring once. The CDR3 consists of 15 residues. CDR1 and CDR2 from the germline V gene are SGHTA and FQGTGA. Losses at the gene ends were 5 bases for V and 7 bases for J; bases not matched to a gene: 7. Participants came from fewer than 25 US areas, aged about 18 to 89 years. Cohort placement rested on clinical history that participants reported themselves.

The sequencing input was PBMCs or T cells enriched from blood (not recorded which). The receptor comes from a woman between 65 and 79 years old in a cohort exposed to, infected with or recovered from COVID-19 (not recorded which). The chain couples TRBV7-3 to TRBJ2-1, with 11 positions matching TRBD2. This chain's CDR3 is CASSILAGVGNEQFF. The CDR3 region has the DNA TGTGCCAGCAGCATACTAGCGGGAGTTGGGAATGAGCAGTTCTTC.